This is a list of T cell receptor beta chains from one sample in a study of molecular identifiers for immune sequencing clone quantification. TCRdb redid the calling of the PCR reads with MiXCR, one entry per CDR3 protein. The sample lists 400,000 to 600,000 distinct CDR3 sequences; around 23% were seen once. The sequencing sample was made of naive CD8+ T cells from blood, with Jurkat cell RNA spiked in. The receptors derive from a human donor in good health. Some libraries in this study had Jurkat cell RNA spiked in. CDR3s include the opening cysteine and the closing phenylalanine or tryptophan. The D gene is left open where the match is weak. Clone size appears in some rows only: once, few, many, or a class for an expanded clone.

many - TRBJ2-1 TRBV15 TGTGCCACCAGCAGGTACAACGAGCAGTTCTTC CATSRYNEQFF
many - TRBJ1-5 TRBV2 TGTGCCAGCAGTGAGTTGGTCTTCACACGCTCGGATCAGCCCCAGCATTTT CASSELVFTRSDQPQHF
- TRBD2 TRBJ2-7 TRBV7-6 TGTGCCAGCAGCTTATATCCGGGAGGAGTTCCCCGCGAGCAGTACTTC CASSLYPGGVPREQYF
few TRBD2 TRBJ2-5 TRBV2 TGTGCCAGCATGGAACTAGCGGGACAAGAGACCCAGTACTTC CASMELAGQETQYF
- - TRBJ2-7 TRBV4-1 TGCGCCAGCAGTCGCGACGGACCGAGCTCCTACGAGCAGTACTTC CASSRDGPSSYEQYF
many - TRBJ2-3 TRBV5-1 TGCGCCAGCAGATCCGGGACGACCGCAGAGGGTACGCAGTATTTT CASRSGTTAEGTQYF
few - TRBJ2-7 TRBV4-3 TGCGCCAGCAGCCAAGCGGCGGGACCCTCGGTATACGAGCAGTACTTC CASSQAAGPSVYEQYF
few TRBD2 TRBJ2-5 TRBV5-4 TGTGCCAGCAGCCCGGGACTAGCAACACAAGAGACCCAGTACTTC CASSPGLATQETQYF
few TRBD2 TRBJ2-7 TRBV7-9 TGTGCCAGCAGCTATAGCGGGGAAGACGAGCAGTACTTC CASSYSGEDEQYF
- TRBD2 TRBJ2-5 TRBV13 TGTGCCAGCAGCTTAGGTGCTAGCGGGGGCGAGACCCAGTACTTC CASSLGASGGETQYF
- - TRBJ1-5 TRBV20-1 TGCAGTGCCAAAGTTGTGGGGGGCAATCCGCCCCAGCATTTT CSAKVVGGNPPQHF
- TRBD1 TRBJ1-6 TRBV25-1 TGTGCCAGCAGTTTTACAGGGGATTCACCCCTCCACTTT CASSFTGDSPLHF
many - TRBJ2-7 TRBV2 TGTGCCAGCAGTGTCCAACCGGGACGCACCTACGAGCAGTACTTC CASSVQPGRTYEQYF
few TRBD2 TRBJ2-1 TRBV29-1 TGCAGCGTTGAGTGGGCTAGCGGGAGAGACAATGAGCAGTTCTTC CSVEWASGRDNEQFF
- TRBD2 TRBJ2-5 TRBV9 TGTGCCAGCAGCCCCGAACTAGCGGGTGGGGAGGAGACCCAGTACTTC CASSPELAGGEETQYF
- TRBD2 TRBJ2-3 TRBV27 TGTGCCAGCAGTTTAGAGGCGGGAGGCAGGGATACGCAGTATTTT CASSLEAGGRDTQYF
many TRBD1 TRBJ2-3 TRBV7-6 TGTGCCAGCAGCTTATCCTATCCGGGACAGTTCACAGATACGCAGTATTTT CASSLSYPGQFTDTQYF
many - TRBJ2-7 TRBV12-3/TRBV12-4 TGTGCCAGCAGTCACACAGGGAGCTCCTACGAGCAGTACTTC CASSHTGSSYEQYF
many TRBD2 TRBJ2-5 TRBV12-3/TRBV12-4 TGTGCCAGCAGTTATAGCGGGGGGGCCGGAGAGACCCAGTACTTC CASSYSGGAGETQYF
many TRBD2 TRBJ2-7 TRBV20-1 TGCAGTGCTAGGGAGACTAGCGGGGGTCCGTACGAGCAGTACTTC CSARETSGGPYEQYF
- - TRBJ1-2 TRBV4-1 TGCGCCAGCTGCCAAGAGAGGCAGCCCAACTATGGCTACACCTTC CASCQERQPNYGYTF
few - TRBJ2-1 TRBV19 TGTGCCAGCTCATGGGGGAGTAATGCTGGGAATGAGCAGTTCTTC CASSWGSNAGNEQFF
- - TRBJ1-1 TRBV14 TGTGCCAGCAGCCAAGTCCCAGATGTGAACACTGAAGCTTTCTTT CASSQVPDVNTEAFF
- - TRBJ2-3 TRBV19 TGTGCCAGTAGTGCGCCTTGGGACGGGCAATATACGCAGTATTTT CASSAPWDGQYTQYF
many TRBD2 TRBJ2-1 TRBV29-1 TGCAGCGTCCAGGGACTAGCGGGGGGCCGCTCCTACAATGAGCAGTTCTTC CSVQGLAGGRSYNEQFF
few - TRBJ1-4 TRBV2 TGTGCCAGCAGTGCCAGCTCCGGGGAACCTGAAAAACTGTTTTTT CASSASSGEPEKLFF
- - TRBJ2-7 TRBV7-4 TGTGCCAGCAGCAGGGACATCGATTGGCAGTACTTC CASSRDIDWQYF
- TRBD1 TRBJ1-3 TRBV5-6 TGTGCCAGCAGCATGGGACAGGCAGGAAACACCATATATTTT CASSMGQAGNTIYF
few - TRBJ1-2 TRBV5-1 TGCGCCAGCAGCTTCTTTGGGGGGCAGGGGCAGACTAACTATGGCTACACCTTC CASSFFGGQGQTNYGYTF
few TRBD1 TRBJ1-4 TRBV12-3/TRBV12-4 TGTGCCAGCAGGGGCGACAGGGTGGCTAATGAAAAACTGTTTTTT CASRGDRVANEKLFF
few TRBD2 TRBJ2-1 TRBV7-6 TGTGCCAGCAGCGCTACGTCTAGCGGCACGGCTGTTTCCTACAATGAGCAGTTCTTC CASSATSSGTAVSYNEQFF
few - TRBJ2-7 TRBV25-1 TGTGCCAGCAGTGAATGGGCCAGGGGGGCGGGCGAGCAGTACTTC CASSEWARGAGEQYF
few TRBD2 TRBJ2-2 TRBV5-1 TGCGCCAGCAGCTCTAGACTAGCGGGAGTAATGAACACCGGGGAGCTGTTTTTT CASSSRLAGVMNTGELFF
many TRBD1 TRBJ2-7 TRBV7-9 TGTGCCAGCAGCCTGGACAGGGGCCCCTCCTACGAGCAGTACTTC CASSLDRGPSYEQYF
few TRBD2 TRBJ2-1 TRBV30 TGTGCCTGGGGACTAGCGGGGGGGTACAATGAGCAGTTCTTC CAWGLAGGYNEQFF
many TRBD2 TRBJ2-1 TRBV9 TGTGCCAGCAGCGTTTCCGGGACTAGTGTTGCGCAGTTCTTC CASSVSGTSVAQFF
many TRBD1 TRBJ1-5 TRBV7-9 TGTGCCAGCAGTTCTTCCGGGACAGGAAATCAGCCCCAGCATTTT CASSSSGTGNQPQHF
- - TRBJ2-3 TRBV14 TGTGCCAGCAGCCAATGGGGAGATACGCAGTATTTT CASSQWGDTQYF
many - TRBJ2-1 TRBV28 TGTGCCAGCAGTTCCCTGAGCTCCTACAATGAGCAGTTCTTC CASSSLSSYNEQFF
many - TRBJ2-7 TRBV28 TGTGCCAGCACCCGGCTCTCTCTATCCTACGAGCAGTACTTC CASTRLSLSYEQYF
few - TRBJ2-7 TRBV28 TGTGCCAGCAGTTTAGAGGTCCAGGGCGCTTATCCCTCCTACGAGCAGTACTTC CASSLEVQGAYPSYEQYF
few - TRBJ1-5 TRBV3-1 TGTGCCAGCAGCCTAAGTCCCGAATTAAATCAGCCCCAGCATTTT CASSLSPELNQPQHF
- TRBD2 TRBJ2-7 TRBV7-6 TGTGCCAGCAGTTGGACTAGCGGGACCTACGAGCGGTACTTC CASSWTSGTYERYF
few - TRBJ2-3 TRBV27 TGTGCCAGCAGAACAGATTTCGGGGCAGATACGCAGTATTTT CASRTDFGADTQYF
- - TRBJ2-7 TRBV29-1 TGCAGCGTTGTTCGGGGGTTAATTTACGAGCAGTACTTC CSVVRGLIYEQYF
many - TRBJ1-1 TRBV27 TGTGCCAGCAGTTTATCAATGGTCGCGAACACTGAAGCTTTCTTT CASSLSMVANTEAFF
- - TRBJ2-1 TRBV6-6 TGTGCCAGCTCCTATCAGCATGAGCAGTTCTTC CASSYQHEQFF
many - TRBJ2-2 TRBV7-9 TGTGCCAGCAGCTTTCCTCGGGGGAATACCGGGGAGCTGTTTTTT CASSFPRGNTGELFF
few - TRBJ1-6 TRBV7-2 TGTGCCAGCAGCGCGCTTGGCGGACCCCTCCACTTT CASSALGGPLHF
few - TRBJ2-7 TRBV29-1 TGCAGCGTCGTTATAAGCTCCTACGAGCAGTACTTC CSVVISSYEQYF
- - TRBJ2-7 TRBV28 TGTGCCGGCAGTGACCGGGACGGCTGGCCCTACGAGCAGTACTTC CAGSDRDGWPYEQYF
few - TRBJ1-5 TRBV6-6 TGTGCCAGCAGGAGGGACATTCACAATCAGCCCCAGCATTTT CASRRDIHNQPQHF
few TRBD2 TRBJ2-1 TRBV7-9 TGTGCCAGCAGCTTTCCGGCGGGAGTGGAGAATGAGCAGTTCTTC CASSFPAGVENEQFF
many TRBD1 TRBJ1-2 TRBV7-3 TGTGCCAGCAGCTCTTGGACAGGGGAGGAGGTCTATGGCTACACCTTC CASSSWTGEEVYGYTF
- - TRBJ1-1 TRBV6-2/TRBV6-3 TGTGCCAGCAGCCCGACTTTAATCGGCACTGAAGCTTTCTTT CASSPTLIGTEAFF
- - TRBJ2-7 TRBV29-1 TGCAGCGTTGAGGGGAAAGGGTCCTACGAGCAGTACTTC CSVEGKGSYEQYF
many - TRBJ2-5 TRBV7-2 TGTGCCAGCAGCTTAGCGCAAAGGTCCGAGACCCAGTACTTC CASSLAQRSETQYF
- - TRBJ1-4 TRBV12-3/TRBV12-4 TGTGCCAGCAGCTGGGCGGGTTTGAATGAAAAACTGTTTTTT CASSWAGLNEKLFF
few - TRBJ1-1 TRBV30 TGTGCCTGGAGGCCCGACAGCGTCCCGAACACTGAAGCTTTCTTT CAWRPDSVPNTEAFF
many - TRBJ1-1 TRBV5-4 TGTGCCAGCAGCGCCAAACAGGGCACGAACACTGAAGCTTTCTTT CASSAKQGTNTEAFF